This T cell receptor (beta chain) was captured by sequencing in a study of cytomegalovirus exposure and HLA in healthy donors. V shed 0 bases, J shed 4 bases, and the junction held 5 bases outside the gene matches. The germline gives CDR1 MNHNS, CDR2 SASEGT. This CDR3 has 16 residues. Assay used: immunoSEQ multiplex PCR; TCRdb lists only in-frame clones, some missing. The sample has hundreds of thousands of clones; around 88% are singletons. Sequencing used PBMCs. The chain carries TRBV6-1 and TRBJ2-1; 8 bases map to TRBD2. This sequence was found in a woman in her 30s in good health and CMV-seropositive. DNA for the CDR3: TGTGCCAGCAGTGAAGCGAGGGGACTAGTTTACAATGAGCAGTTCTTC. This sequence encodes CASSEARGLVYNEQFF.